Listed here is a single T cell receptor beta chain. Assay: immunoSEQ multiplex PCR; the TCRdb copy retains only in-frame clones and omits some. The table shows fewer than 130,000 clones, with over 75% occurring only once. Between 1 and 8 samples, pretreatment and on-treatment, were given by each patient. The data originate from a study of PD-L1 blockade in urothelial cancer. The V gene's germline CDR1 is KGHSH and CDR2 LQKENI. Unmatched junction bases numbered 4, after V lost 2 bases and J lost 3 bases. CDR3 length equals 14 residues. The source of this sequence is a man aged 50 to 59 with urothelial cancer. The source was PBMCs, collected around atezolizumab (anti-PD-L1) treatment. The chain carries TRBV18 and TRBJ2-7; TRBD1 matches at 7 bases. CDR3: CASSPETGNYEQYF. CDR3 coding DNA: TGTGCCAGCTCACCAGAGACAGGGAACTACGAGCAGTACTTC.